Listed below are T cell receptor beta chains from one sample, sequenced in a study of identical twins' blood T cells. TCRdb ran MiXCR on the 5' RACE reads and lists one entry per CDR3 protein. The sample shows roughly 380,000 distinct CDR3 sequences, roughly 28% of them seen only once. The sequenced material came from PBMCs. These receptors were taken from a woman between 18 and 55 years old in good health. The CDR3 runs from the conserved cysteine through the conserved F or W. D genes are given only for firm matches. Some rows have no size entry. The others give once, few or many, or a class for an expanded clone.

V	J	D	size	CDR3	DNA
TRBV2	TRBJ1-1	NA	few	CASSEGAGDLNTEAFF	TGTGCCAGCAGTGAAGGGGCAGGGGACTTGAACACTGAAGCTTTCTTT
TRBV3-1	TRBJ1-3	TRBD1	NA	CASSSGGGPGNTIYF	TGTGCCAGCAGCTCAGGGGGGGGACCTGGAAACACCATATATTTT
TRBV5-1	TRBJ1-2	TRBD1	NA	CASSGTTGFSRGYTF	TGCGCCAGCAGCGGAACGACAGGGTTTTCTCGTGGCTACACCTTC
TRBV29-1	TRBJ2-1	TRBD2	few	CSANSGSSYNEQFF	TGCAGCGCTAATAGCGGGAGCTCCTACAATGAGCAGTTCTTC
TRBV5-4	TRBJ1-1	NA	many	CASRWDGSPEAFF	TGTGCCAGCAGATGGGACGGTAGCCCTGAAGCTTTCTTT
TRBV3-1	TRBJ1-2	NA	few	CASSQRRTLNGYTF	TGTGCCAGCAGCCAAAGGCGAACATTAAATGGCTACACCTTC
TRBV19	TRBJ1-2	TRBD1	few	CASSTTGWDGYTF	TGTGCCAGTAGTACGACAGGGTGGGATGGCTACACCTTC
TRBV19	TRBJ2-3	TRBD1	NA	CASSDRGGTDTQYF	TGTGCCAGTTCGGACAGGGGAGGCACAGATACGCAGTATTTT
TRBV20-1	TRBJ2-7	NA	few	CSATQTLTGPREQYF	TGCAGTGCTACCCAAACCTTGACAGGCCCCCGGGAGCAGTACTTC
TRBV27	TRBJ2-7	NA	NA	CASNQGREQYF	TGTGCCAGCAACCAGGGTCGGGAGCAGTACTTC
TRBV9	TRBJ2-6	NA	few	CASSVVIGVGAGANVLTF	TGTGCCAGCAGCGTAGTTATAGGAGTGGGGGCTGGGGCCAACGTCCTGACTTTC
TRBV19	TRBJ1-3	NA	few	CASSARIPSGNTIYF	TGTGCCAGTAGTGCACGGATTCCCTCTGGAAACACCATATATTTT
TRBV7-9	TRBJ1-3	NA	NA	CACMPLGSGNTIYF	TGTGCCTGCATGCCCCTGGGCTCCGGAAACACCATATATTTT
TRBV20-1	TRBJ2-5	NA	NA	CSLARETQYF	TGCAGTCTGGCTAGGGAGACCCAGTACTTC